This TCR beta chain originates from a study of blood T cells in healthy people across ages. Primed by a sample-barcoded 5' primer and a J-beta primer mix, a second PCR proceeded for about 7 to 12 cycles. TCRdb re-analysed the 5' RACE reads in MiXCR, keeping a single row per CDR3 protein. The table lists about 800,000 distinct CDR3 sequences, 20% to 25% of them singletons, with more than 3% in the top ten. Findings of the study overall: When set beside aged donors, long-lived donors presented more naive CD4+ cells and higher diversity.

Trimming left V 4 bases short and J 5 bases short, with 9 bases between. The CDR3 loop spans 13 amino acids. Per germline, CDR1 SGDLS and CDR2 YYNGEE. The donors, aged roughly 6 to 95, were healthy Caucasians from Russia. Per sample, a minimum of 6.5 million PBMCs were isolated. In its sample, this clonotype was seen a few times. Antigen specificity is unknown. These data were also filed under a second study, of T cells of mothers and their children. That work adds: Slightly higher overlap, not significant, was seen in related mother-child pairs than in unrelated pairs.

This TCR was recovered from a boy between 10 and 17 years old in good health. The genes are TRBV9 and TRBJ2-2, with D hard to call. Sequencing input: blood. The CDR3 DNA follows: TGTGCCAGCAGCCGACCAGAAACCGGGGAGCTGTTTTTT. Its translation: CASSRPETGELFF.